This TCR beta chain is drawn from a study of T cell repertoires in cytomegalovirus infection. Study as a whole: Public TCR beta signatures indicated both CMV infection and matching HLA type.

TCRdb re-derived calls from the reads in MiXCR, one entry per CDR3 protein. The sample shows 300,000 to 400,000 distinct CDR3 sequences, 15% to 20% of them seen only once. The V gene's germline CDR1 is SGHRS and CDR2 YFSETQ. The CDR3 is made up of 14 amino acids. Trimming pared 1 base from V and 4 bases from J, leaving 11 bases between. General study points: The cumulative frequency of public TCR beta families distinguished individuals who carried CMV together with the relevant HLA. Dominating the ex vivo response were TCR beta clonotypes that were CMV-specific and HLA-C-restricted.

This clonotype was observed at least ten times. Its specificity is unknown. This sequence originates from a human donor in good health (CMV status not recorded). Some clones in this sample may be carry-over from other donors' samples. Sequenced input: PBMCs. This chain uses TRBV5-1 with TRBJ1-1, with unresolved D. The CDR3 bases are TGCGCCAGCAGCTTGTCCCTGGCAGGCACTGAAGCTTTCTTT. It encodes CASSLSLAGTEAFF.